Reported below is one T cell receptor beta chain. What it recognizes is unknown. Following RNA extraction, reverse transcription yielded cDNA that acted as the sequencing template. Some clones are missing from TCRdb's copy, which holds only in-frame ones; the method was immunoSEQ multiplex PCR. This sample has about 120,000 clones, with about 50% found just once. Described treatment: oral pan-JAK inhibitor, 5-10 mg twice daily. These data belong to a study of CD8+ T cells in alopecia areata. From germline, CDR1 is LNHNV and CDR2 YYDKDF (reference sequence). The V and J ends lost 6 bases and 1 base respectively, with 16 bases between them. The CDR3 covers 15 residues. Broader study findings: Patients displayed less clarity in TCR sharing than mice, a finding possibly related to HLA.

The chain combines TRBV15 with TRBJ2-7; a weak D match, TRBD1 (6 bases). This sequence was found in a human donor with alopecia areata. This specimen consisted of CD4+ T cells sorted from blood, obtained at week 4, from a patient treated with tofacitinib. CDR3 region: CATSNAGQPSYEQYF. CDR3 in DNA: TGTGCCACCAGTAACGCCGGACAGCCTTCCTACGAGCAGTACTTC.